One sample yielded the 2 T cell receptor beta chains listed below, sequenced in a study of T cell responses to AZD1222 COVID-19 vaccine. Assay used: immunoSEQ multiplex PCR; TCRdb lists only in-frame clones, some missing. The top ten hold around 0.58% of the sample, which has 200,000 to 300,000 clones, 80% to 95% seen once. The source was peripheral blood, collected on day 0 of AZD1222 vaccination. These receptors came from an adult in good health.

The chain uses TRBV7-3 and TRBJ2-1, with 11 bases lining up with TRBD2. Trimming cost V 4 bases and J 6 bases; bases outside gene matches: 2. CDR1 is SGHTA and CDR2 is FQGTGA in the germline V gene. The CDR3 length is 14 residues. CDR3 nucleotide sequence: TGTGCCAGCAGCTCGGGACTAGCGGTCAATGAGCAGTTCTTC. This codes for CASSSGLAVNEQFF.

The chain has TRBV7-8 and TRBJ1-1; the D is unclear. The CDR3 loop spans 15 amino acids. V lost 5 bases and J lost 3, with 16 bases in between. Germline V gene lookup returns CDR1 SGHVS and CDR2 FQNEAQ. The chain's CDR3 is CASSLNPPGDTEAFF. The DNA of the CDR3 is TGTGCCAGCAGCCTCAACCCACCCGGGGACACTGAAGCTTTCTTT.